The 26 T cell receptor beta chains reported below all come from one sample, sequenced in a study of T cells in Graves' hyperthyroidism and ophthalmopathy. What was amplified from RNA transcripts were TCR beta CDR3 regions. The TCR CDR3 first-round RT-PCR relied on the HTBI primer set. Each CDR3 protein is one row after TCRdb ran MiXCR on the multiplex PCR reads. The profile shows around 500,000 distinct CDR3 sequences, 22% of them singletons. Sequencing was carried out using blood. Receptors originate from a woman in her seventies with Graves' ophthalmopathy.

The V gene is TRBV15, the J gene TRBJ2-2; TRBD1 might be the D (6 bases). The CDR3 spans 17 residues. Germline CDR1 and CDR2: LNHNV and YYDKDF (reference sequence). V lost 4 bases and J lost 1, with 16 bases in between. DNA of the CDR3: TGTGCCACCAGCATCTGGGGGCACGGATTGAACACCGGGGAGCTGTTTTTT. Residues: CATSIWGHGLNTGELFF.

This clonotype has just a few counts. DNA for the CDR3: TGTGCCAGCATCAGAGCGGCAGGGGGCACTGAAGCTTTCTTT. As protein: CASIRAAGGTEAFF. The rearrangement uses TRBV28 and TRBJ1-1, with 7 bases lining up with TRBD1. The CDR3 totals 14 residues. Looked up from germline, CDR1 is MDHEN and CDR2 is SYDVKM. V was pared by 7 bases and J by 4 bases, with 9 bases of the junction left unmatched.

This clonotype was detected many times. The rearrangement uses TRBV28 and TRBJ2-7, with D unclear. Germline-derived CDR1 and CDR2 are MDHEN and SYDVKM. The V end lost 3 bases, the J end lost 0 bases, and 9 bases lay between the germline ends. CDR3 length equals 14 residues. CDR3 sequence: CASSFPGRSYEQYF. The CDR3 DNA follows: TGTGCCAGCAGTTTCCCCGGACGCTCCTACGAGCAGTACTTC.

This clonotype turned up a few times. CDR3 DNA sequence: TGTGCCAGCAGCCAAGATCGGCTAGCGGCTAGCACAGATACGCAGTATTTT. This translates into CASSQDRLAASTDTQYF. This rearrangement joins TRBV7-8 to TRBJ2-3; TRBD2 matches 7 bases. This CDR3 contains 17 residues. Germline CDR1 and CDR2: SGHVS and FQNEAQ. V dropped 5 bases and J dropped 0; count of bases not matched to a gene: 11.

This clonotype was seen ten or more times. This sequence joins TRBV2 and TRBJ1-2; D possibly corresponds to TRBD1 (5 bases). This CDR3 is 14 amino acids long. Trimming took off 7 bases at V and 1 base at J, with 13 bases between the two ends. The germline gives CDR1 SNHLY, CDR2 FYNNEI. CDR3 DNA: TGTGCCAGCACGCCGGGACCCTATAACTATGGCTACACCTTC. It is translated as CASTPGPYNYGYTF. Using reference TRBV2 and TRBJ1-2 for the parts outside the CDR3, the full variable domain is EPEVTQTPSHQVTQMGQEVILRCVPISNHLYFYWYRQILGQKVEFLVSFYNNEISEKSEIFDDQFSVERPDGSNFTLKIRSTKLEDSAMYFCASTPGPYNYGYTFGSGTRLTVV.

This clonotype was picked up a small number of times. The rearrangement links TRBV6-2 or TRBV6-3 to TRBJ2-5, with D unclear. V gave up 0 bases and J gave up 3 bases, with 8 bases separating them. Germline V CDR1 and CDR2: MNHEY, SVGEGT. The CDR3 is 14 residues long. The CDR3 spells CASSYSELKETQYF. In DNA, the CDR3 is TGTGCCAGCAGTTACTCGGAGCTTAAAGAGACCCAGTACTTC.

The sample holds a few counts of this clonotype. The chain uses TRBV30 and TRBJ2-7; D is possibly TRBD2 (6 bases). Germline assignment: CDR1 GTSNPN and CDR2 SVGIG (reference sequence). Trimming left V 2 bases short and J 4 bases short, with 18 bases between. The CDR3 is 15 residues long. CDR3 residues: CAWSKGAEGAYEQYF. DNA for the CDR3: TGTGCCTGGAGTAAAGGGGCGGAGGGAGCGTACGAGCAGTACTTC.

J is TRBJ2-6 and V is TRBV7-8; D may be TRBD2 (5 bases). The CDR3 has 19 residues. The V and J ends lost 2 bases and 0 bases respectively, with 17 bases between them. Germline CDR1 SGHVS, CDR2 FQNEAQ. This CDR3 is CASSLSPGSLRSGANVLTF. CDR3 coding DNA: TGTGCCAGCAGCTTAAGTCCGGGGTCATTACGCTCTGGGGCCAACGTCCTGACTTTC.

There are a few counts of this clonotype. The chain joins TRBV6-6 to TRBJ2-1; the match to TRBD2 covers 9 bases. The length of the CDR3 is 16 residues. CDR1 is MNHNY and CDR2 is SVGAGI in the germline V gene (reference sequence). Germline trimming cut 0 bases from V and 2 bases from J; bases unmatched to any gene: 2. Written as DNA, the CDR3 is TGTGCCAGCAGTTACTCGAGACTAGCGGCCTACAATGAGCAGTTCTTC. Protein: CASSYSRLAAYNEQFF.

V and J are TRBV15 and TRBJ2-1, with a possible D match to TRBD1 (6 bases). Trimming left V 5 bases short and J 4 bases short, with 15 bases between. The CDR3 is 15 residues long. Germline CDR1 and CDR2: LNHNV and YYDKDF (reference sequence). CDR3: CATSGKGTPYNEQFF. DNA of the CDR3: TGTGCCACCAGCGGGAAGGGGACACCGTACAATGAGCAGTTCTTC.

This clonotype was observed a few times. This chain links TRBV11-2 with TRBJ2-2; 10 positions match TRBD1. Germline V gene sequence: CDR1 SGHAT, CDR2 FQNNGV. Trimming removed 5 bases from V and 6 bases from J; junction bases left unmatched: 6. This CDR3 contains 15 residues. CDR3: CASSNRDRGPGELFF. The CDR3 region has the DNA TGTGCCAGCAGCAACCGGGACAGGGGACCCGGGGAGCTGTTTTTT.

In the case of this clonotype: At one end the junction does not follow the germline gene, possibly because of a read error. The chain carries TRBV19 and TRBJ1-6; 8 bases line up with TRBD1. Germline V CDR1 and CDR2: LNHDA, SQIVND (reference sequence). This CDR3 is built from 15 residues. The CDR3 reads CASSVDRGESSPLHF. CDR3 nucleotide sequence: TGTGCCAGTAGTGTAGACAGGGGTGAAAGCTCACCCCTCCACTTT.

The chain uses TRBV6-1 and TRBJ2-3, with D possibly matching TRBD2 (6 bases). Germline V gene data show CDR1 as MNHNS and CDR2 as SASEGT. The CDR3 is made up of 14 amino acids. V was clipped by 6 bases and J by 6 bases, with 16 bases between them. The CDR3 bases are TGTGCCAGCAGCCGGGACTCCCGTGAGGATACGCAGTATTTT. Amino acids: CASSRDSREDTQYF.

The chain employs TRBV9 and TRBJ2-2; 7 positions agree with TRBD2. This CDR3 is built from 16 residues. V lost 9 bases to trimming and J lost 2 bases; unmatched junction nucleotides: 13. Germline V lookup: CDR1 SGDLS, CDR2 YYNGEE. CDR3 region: CATGRGLAENTGELFF. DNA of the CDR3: TGTGCCACCGGGAGAGGGCTAGCGGAAAACACCGGGGAGCTGTTTTTT.

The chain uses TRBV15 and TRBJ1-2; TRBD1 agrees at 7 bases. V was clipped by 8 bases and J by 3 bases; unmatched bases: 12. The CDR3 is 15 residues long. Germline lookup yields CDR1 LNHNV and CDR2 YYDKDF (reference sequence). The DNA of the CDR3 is TGTGCCACCCGGGCAACAGGGGCTAGACACTATGGCTACACCTTC. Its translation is CATRATGARHYGYTF.

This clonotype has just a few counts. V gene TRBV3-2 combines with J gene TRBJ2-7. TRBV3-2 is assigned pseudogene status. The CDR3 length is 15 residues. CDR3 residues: CASSQESRLTYEQYF. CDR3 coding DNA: TGTGCCAGCAGCCAAGAATCTCGACTGACCTACGAGCAGTACTTC.

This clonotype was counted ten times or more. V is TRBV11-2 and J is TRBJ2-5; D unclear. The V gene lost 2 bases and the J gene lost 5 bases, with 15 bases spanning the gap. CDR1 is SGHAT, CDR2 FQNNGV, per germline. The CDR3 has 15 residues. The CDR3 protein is CASSLRSAASETQYF. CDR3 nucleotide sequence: TGTGCCAGCAGCTTACGTAGTGCCGCATCCGAGACCCAGTACTTC. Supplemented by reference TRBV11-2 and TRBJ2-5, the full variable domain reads EAGVAQSPRYKIIEKRQSVAFWCNPISGHATLYWYQQILGQGPKLLIQFQNNGVVDDSQLPKDRFSAERLKGVDSTLKIQPAKLEDSAVYLCASSLRSAASETQYFGPGTRLLVL.

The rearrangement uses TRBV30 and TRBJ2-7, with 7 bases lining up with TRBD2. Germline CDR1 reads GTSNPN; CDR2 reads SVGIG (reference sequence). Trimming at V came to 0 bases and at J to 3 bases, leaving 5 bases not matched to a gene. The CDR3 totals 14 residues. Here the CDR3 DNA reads TGTGCCTGGAGTGTAGGGTTAGCGGGCTACGAGCAGTACTTC. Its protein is CAWSVGLAGYEQYF.

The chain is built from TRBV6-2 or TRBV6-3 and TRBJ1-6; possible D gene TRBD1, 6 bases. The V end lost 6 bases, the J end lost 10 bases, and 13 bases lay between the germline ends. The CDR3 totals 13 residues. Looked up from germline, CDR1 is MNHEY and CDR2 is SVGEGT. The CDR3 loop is CASSPQQGSPLHF. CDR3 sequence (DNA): TGTGCCAGCAGCCCCCAACAGGGATCACCCCTCCACTTT.

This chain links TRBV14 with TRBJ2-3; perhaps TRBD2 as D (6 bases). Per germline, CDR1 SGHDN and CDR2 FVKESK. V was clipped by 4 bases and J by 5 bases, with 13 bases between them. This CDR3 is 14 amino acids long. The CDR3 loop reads CASSPRVGGDTQYF. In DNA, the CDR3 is TGTGCCAGCAGCCCGAGAGTGGGGGGAGATACGCAGTATTTT.

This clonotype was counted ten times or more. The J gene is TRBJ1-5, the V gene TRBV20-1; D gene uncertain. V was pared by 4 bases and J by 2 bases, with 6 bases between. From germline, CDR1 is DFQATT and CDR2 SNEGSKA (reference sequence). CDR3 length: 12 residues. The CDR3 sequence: CSATQGNQPQHF. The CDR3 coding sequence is TGCAGTGCTACTCAGGGCAATCAGCCCCAGCATTTT.

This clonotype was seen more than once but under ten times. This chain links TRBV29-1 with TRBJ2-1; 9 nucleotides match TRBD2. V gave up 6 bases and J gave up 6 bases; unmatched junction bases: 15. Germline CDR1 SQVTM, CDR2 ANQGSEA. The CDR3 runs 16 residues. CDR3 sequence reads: CSVHLAGPPGGNEQFF. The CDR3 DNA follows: TGCAGCGTCCACCTAGCGGGACCTCCAGGGGGCAATGAGCAGTTCTTC.

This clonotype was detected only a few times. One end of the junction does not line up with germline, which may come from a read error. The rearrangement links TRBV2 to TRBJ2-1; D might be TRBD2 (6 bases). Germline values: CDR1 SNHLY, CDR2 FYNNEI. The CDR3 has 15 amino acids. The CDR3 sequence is CASSDVAVSYSEQFF. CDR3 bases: TGTGCCAGCAGTGACGTAGCGGTAAGCTACAGTGAGCAGTTCTTC.

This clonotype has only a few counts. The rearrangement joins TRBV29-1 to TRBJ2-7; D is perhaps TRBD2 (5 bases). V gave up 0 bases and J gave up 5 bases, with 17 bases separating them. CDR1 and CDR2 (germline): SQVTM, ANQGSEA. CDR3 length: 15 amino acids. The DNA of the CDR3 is TGCAGCGTTGAAGACGGTCGGGAAGGGCGGGACGAGCAGTACTTC. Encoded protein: CSVEDGREGRDEQYF.

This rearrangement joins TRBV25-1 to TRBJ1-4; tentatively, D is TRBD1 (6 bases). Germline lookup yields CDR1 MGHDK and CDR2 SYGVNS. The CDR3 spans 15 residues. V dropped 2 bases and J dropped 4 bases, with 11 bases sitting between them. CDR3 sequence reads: CASSERGAGNEKLFF. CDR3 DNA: TGTGCCAGCAGTGAACGGGGGGCTGGTAATGAAAAACTGTTTTTT.

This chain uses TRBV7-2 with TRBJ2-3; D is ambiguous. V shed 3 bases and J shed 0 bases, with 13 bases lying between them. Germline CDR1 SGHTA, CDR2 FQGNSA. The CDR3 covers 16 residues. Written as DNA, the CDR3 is TGTGCCAGCAGCTTTTCCCCAGCTACTAGCACAGATACGCAGTATTTT. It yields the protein CASSFSPATSTDTQYF. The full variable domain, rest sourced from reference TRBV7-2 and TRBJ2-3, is GAGVSQSPSNKVTEKGKDVELRCDPISGHTALYWYRQSLGQGLEFLIYFQGNSAPDKSGLPSDRFSAERTGGSVSTLTIQRTQQEDSAVYLCASSFSPATSTDTQYFGPGTRLTVL.